This T cell receptor (beta chain) is from a study of T-cell reconstitution after alpha-beta-depleted transplantation in children. Study observations and caveats: When one year had passed after transplant, most T-cell counts and diversity came from newly produced T cells.

Unique molecular identifiers featured in how the TCRbeta library was prepared. TCRdb reprocessed the PCR reads via MiXCR and lists one record per CDR3 protein. The repertoire has about 230,000 distinct CDR3 sequences, 11% of them found once; the top ten carry 28%. The germline gives CDR1 MNHNS, CDR2 SASEGT. The CDR3 runs 16 residues. V shed 6 bases and J 7 bases; nucleotides not matched to a gene: 12. In its sample, this clonotype was seen many times. The target antigen is unknown. The material sequenced was PBMCs, taken before TCRalphabeta/CD19-depleted stem cell transplant. This chain connects TRBV6-1 to TRBJ2-1; 10 positions match TRBD2. The sequence was obtained from a child younger than two with acute myeloid leukemia, due to receive a stem cell transplant. This CDR3 reads CASRPRGGLARNEQFF. For the CDR3, the DNA is TGTGCCAGCAGACCGAGGGGGGGACTAGCGAGGAATGAGCAGTTCTTC.